Here is one T cell receptor (beta chain) with its context. Its antigen is undetermined. The data are from a study of response to subunit inactivated influenza vaccine. TCRdb independently ran MiXCR on the RT-PCR reads; one entry per CDR3 protein. The sample comprises 300,000 to 350,000 distinct CDR3 sequences, about a fifth of which are singletons, and approximately 10% rests with the top ten. General study results and limits: A suggestion made by the authors is that each seasonal influenza vaccination recruits few new T cells.

The sequences come from PBMCs from blood, collected less than 22 months after vaccination. This TCR was sampled from a man aged 50 to 69 who received an inactivated influenza vaccine.

The CDR3 DNA follows: TGTGCCAGCAGCCGCGTGGGAAATGGCTACACCTTC. Translation gives CASSRVGNGYTF. The V gene is TRBV3-1, the J gene TRBJ1-2; D is undetermined. The germline V gene encodes CDR1 LGHDT and CDR2 YNNKEL (reference sequence). CDR3 size: 12 residues. Trimming took 4 bases from V and 6 from J, leaving 9 bases between them.